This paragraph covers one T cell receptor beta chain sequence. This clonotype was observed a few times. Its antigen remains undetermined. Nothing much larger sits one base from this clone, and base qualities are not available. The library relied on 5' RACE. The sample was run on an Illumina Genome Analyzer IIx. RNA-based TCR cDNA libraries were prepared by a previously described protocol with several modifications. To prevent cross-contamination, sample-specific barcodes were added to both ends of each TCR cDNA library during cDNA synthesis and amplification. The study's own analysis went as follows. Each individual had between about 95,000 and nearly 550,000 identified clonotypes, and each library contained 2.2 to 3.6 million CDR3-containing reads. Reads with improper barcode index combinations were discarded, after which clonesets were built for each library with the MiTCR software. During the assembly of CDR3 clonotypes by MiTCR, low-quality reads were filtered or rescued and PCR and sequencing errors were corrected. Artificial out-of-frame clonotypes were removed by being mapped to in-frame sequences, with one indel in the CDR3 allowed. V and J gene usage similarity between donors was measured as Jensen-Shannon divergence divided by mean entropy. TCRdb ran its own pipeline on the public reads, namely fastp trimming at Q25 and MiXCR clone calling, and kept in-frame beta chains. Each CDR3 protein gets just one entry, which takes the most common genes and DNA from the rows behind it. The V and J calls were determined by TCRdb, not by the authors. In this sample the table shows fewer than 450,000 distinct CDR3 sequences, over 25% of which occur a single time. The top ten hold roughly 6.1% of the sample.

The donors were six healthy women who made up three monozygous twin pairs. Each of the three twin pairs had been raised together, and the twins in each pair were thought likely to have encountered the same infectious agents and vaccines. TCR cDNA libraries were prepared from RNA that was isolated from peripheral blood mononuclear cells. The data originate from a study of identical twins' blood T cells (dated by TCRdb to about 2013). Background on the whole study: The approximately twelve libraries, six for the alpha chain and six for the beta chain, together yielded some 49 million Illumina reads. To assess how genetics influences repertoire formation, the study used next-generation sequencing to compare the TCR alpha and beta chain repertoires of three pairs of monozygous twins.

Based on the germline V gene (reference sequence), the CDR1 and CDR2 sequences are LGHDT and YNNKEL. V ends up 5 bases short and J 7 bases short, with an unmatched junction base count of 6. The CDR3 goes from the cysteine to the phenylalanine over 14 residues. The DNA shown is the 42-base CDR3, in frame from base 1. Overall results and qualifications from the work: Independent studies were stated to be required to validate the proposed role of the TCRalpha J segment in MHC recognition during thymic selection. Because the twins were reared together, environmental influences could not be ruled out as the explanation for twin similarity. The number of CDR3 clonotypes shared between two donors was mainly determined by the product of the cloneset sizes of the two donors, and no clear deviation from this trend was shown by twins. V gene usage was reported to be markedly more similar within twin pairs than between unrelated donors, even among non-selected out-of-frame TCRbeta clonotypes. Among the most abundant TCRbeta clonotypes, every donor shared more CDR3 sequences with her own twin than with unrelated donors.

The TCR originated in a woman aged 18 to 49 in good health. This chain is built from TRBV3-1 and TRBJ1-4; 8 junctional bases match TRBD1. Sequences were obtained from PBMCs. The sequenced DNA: TGTGCCAGCAGCGTTGGGACAGGACTTGAAAAACTGTTTTTT. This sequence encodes CASSVGTGLEKLFF.